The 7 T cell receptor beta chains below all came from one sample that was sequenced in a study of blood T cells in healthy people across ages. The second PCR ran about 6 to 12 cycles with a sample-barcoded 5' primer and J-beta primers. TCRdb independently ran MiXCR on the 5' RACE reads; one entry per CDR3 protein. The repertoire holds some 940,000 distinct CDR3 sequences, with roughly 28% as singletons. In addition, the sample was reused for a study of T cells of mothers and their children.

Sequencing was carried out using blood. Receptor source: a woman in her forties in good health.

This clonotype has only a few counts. Here the CDR3 reads CASSQIWDREADTQYF. The DNA for the CDR3 is TGTGCCAGCAGCCAGATTTGGGACAGGGAAGCAGATACGCAGTATTTT. The chain employs TRBV3-1 and TRBJ2-3, with 9 bases aligning to TRBD1. V lost 3 bases, J lost 4 bases, and 8 bases stayed unmatched. The CDR3 is made up of 16 amino acids. Looked up from germline, CDR1 is LGHDT and CDR2 is YNNKEL (reference sequence).

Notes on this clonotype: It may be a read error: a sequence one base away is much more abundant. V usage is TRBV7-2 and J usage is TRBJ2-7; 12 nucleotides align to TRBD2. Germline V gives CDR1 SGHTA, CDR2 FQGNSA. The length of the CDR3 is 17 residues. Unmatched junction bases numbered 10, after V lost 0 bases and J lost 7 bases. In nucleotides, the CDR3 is TGTGCCAGCAGCTTAGCGGGGCTAGCGGGGGGGCCGAGTGAGCAGTACTTC. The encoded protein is CASSLAGLAGGPSEQYF.

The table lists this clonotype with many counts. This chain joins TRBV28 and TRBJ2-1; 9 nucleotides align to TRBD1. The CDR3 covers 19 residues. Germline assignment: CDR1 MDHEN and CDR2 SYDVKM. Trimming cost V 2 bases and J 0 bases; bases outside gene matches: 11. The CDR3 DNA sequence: TGTGCCAGCAGTTTAGGGTTCCCGGGACAGGGTTTCTCCTACAATGAGCAGTTCTTC. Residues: CASSLGFPGQGFSYNEQFF.

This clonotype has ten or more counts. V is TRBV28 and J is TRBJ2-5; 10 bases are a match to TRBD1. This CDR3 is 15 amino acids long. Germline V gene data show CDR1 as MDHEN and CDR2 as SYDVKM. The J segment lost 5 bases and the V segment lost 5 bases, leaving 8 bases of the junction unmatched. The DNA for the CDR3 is TGTGCCAGCAGTCCTCCGACAGGGGGCTTGGAGACCCAGTACTTC. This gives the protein CASSPPTGGLETQYF.

CDR3 sequence: CSAQTVNTEAFF. Written as DNA, the CDR3 is TGCAGTGCCCAGACAGTGAACACTGAAGCTTTCTTT. The J gene is TRBJ1-1, the V gene TRBV20-1; D possibly corresponds to TRBD1 (5 bases). CDR1 and CDR2 (germline): DFQATT, SNEGSKA (reference sequence). The V end was cut by 6 bases, the J end by 0 bases, with 8 bases between. This CDR3 has 12 residues.

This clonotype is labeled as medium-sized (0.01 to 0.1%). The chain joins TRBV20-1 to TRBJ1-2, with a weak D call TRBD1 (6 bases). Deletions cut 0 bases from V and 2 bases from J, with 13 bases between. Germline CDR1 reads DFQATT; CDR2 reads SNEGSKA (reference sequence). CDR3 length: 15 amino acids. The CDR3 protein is CSARDRDTANYGYTF. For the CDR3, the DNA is TGCAGTGCTAGAGATCGGGACACGGCAAACTATGGCTACACCTTC.

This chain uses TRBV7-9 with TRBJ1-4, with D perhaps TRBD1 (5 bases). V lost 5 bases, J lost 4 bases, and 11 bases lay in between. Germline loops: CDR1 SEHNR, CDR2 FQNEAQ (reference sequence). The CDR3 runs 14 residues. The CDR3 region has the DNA TGTGCCAGCAGCCCCCGGGACCTTAATGAAAAACTGTTTTTT. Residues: CASSPRDLNEKLFF. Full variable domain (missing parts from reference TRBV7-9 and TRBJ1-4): DTGVSQNPRHKITKRGQNVTFRCDPISEHNRLYWYRQTLGQGPEFLTYFQNEAQLEKSRLLSDRFSAERPKGSFSTLEIQRTEQGDSAMYLCASSPRDLNEKLFFGSGTQLSVL.